This TCR beta chain was identified during a study of Graves' ophthalmopathy and Graves' hyperthyroidism. Amplification targeted the TCR beta CDR3 regions, with RNA transcripts as the source material. Amplification began with first-round RT-PCR using HTBI primers, then second-round multiplex PCR was performed. One entry per CDR3 protein, called by TCRdb with MiXCR from the multiplex PCR reads. The sample carries 200,000 to 250,000 distinct CDR3 sequences, around a fifth recorded once. Study-level points and caveats: Sensitivity of 85% to 90% and specificity of nearly 82% were achieved when a 13-signature model separated ophthalmopathy from stable hyperthyroidism.

This clonotype was seen at least ten times. The antigen is unknown. The CDR3 has 18 residues. CDR1 SGHTA and CDR2 FQGTGA come from the germline V gene. V lost 5 bases and J lost 5; bases outside the gene matches: 16. Symptoms, serum thyroxine and TRAb, thyroid ultrasound, and orbital computed tomography formed the diagnostic basis. Out of around 9.7 ml of fresh peripheral blood, PBMCs were obtained. Source material: peripheral blood. The rearrangement links TRBV7-3 to TRBJ2-5; TRBD2 matches at 11 bases. The receptor was isolated from a woman aged 45-60 years with Graves' ophthalmopathy. The CDR3 region has the DNA TGTGCCAGCAGCCCAACCCCACTAGCGGGAGTGATCGTTGAGACCCAGTACTTC. It specifies CASSPTPLAGVIVETQYF.